This TCR beta chain was sequenced in a study of shared clonotypes between healthy human individuals. Over several immunoSEQ plates, each subset's genomic DNA was distributed in even portions. Clones were sequenced by immunoSEQ multiplex PCR, and TCRdb holds only the in-frame ones, with some missing. Of some 2.4 million clones listed, more than 85% were seen once; the top ten hold roughly 0.36%. Trimming at V came to 0 bases and at J to 6 bases, leaving 5 bases not matched to a gene. Germline V gene sequence: CDR1 SGHNT, CDR2 YYREEE (reference sequence). The CDR3 spans 17 residues. Findings and caveats of the study: Several donors showed sharing of around 5.3% of naive CD4 clonotypes.

About this clone itself: Antigen: not known.

The sample comprised naive CD4+ T cells from PBMCs. This sample's subset: CD45RA+ positively selected. This receptor was taken from a man aged 18 to 30 in good health. Some clones in this sample may be carry-over from other donors' samples. The chain combines TRBV5-4 with TRBJ2-1, with TRBD2 identical over 14 bases. This CDR3 reads CASSLGTSGRYTNEQFF. CDR3 coding DNA: TGTGCCAGCAGCTTGGGGACTAGCGGGAGGTATACCAATGAGCAGTTCTTC.